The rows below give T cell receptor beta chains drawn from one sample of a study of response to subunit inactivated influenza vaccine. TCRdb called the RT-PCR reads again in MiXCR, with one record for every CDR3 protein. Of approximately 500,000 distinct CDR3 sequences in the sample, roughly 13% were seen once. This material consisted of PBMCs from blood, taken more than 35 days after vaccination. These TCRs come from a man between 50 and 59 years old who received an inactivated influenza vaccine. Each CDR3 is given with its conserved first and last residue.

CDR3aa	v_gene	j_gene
CSARPRSRTIRSEKLFF	TRBV20-1	TRBJ1-4
CSAGVVGGTGELFF	TRBV20-1	TRBJ2-2
CASSVLAGSTDTQYF	TRBV12-3/TRBV12-4	TRBJ2-3
CASSPTSQGTDTQYF	TRBV7-3	TRBJ2-3
CASSYRHGTYNEQFF	TRBV6-5	TRBJ2-1
CASIRTARPYNEQFF	TRBV28	TRBJ2-1
CASSLGRDTIYF	TRBV5-1	TRBJ1-3
CSARGGRPGASGGAYTQYF	TRBV20-1	TRBJ2-3
CASSLMEGSYEQYF	TRBV7-9	TRBJ2-7
CASSQDRTGAGANVLTF	TRBV3-1	TRBJ2-6
CASSLESVLVQAYNEQFF	TRBV11-2	TRBJ2-1
CASSLDFGVLETQYF	TRBV5-5	TRBJ2-5
CASSYSRGGGSWEQYF	TRBV6-5	TRBJ2-7
CASTGRFDETQYF	TRBV2	TRBJ2-5
CASTTNRFQPQHF	TRBV12-3/TRBV12-4	TRBJ1-5
CASSYVGRGEQYF	TRBV6-2/TRBV6-3	TRBJ2-7
CASSYIAYEQYF	TRBV6-2/TRBV6-3	TRBJ2-7
CASSYSIYREFQETQYF	TRBV6-2/TRBV6-3	TRBJ2-5
CASSLVTSGNSFEQYF	TRBV7-2	TRBJ2-7
CSGFQGAKNIQYF	TRBV20-1	TRBJ2-4
CASSSEIEQFF	TRBV6-2/TRBV6-3	TRBJ2-1
CSVAGQSNTGELFF	TRBV29-1	TRBJ2-2
CASSRGQYLDTQYF	TRBV3-1	TRBJ2-3
CASTSSPPASNTGELFF	TRBV6-1	TRBJ2-2
CASSQEAGGLYNEQFF	TRBV3-1	TRBJ2-1